The rows below give T cell receptor beta chains drawn from one sample of a study of blood T cell repertoires in COVID-19. Data came from immunoSEQ multiplex PCR; TCRdb stores just in-frame clones and leaves some out. The data contain under 350,000 clones, roughly 90% of them seen just once; the ten biggest clones take up approximately 4.2%. Specimen: peripheral blood. The receptors derive from a man aged 35 to 55 with acute or convalescent COVID-19. Both conserved end residues are part of each CDR3. The order of the fields is V gene, J gene, D gene, clone size, CDR3 DNA, CDR3 protein. The D gene is left open where the match is weak. Clone size appears in some rows only: once, few, many, or a class for an expanded clone.

V gene: TRBV12-5
J gene: TRBJ2-1
D gene: .
clone size: .
CDR3 DNA: TGTGCTAGTGGTCGTACCGAACAGGGATTGGGTGAGCAGTTCTTC
CDR3 protein: CASGRTEQGLGEQFF

V gene: TRBV6-5
J gene: TRBJ2-1
D gene: .
clone size: once
CDR3 DNA: TGTGCCAGCACCCGGGGTCAAGTTGAGCAGTTCTTC
CDR3 protein: CASTRGQVEQFF

V gene: TRBV7-9
J gene: TRBJ1-2
D gene: .
clone size: few
CDR3 DNA: TGTGCCAGCAGCTTAGGGGCCTATGGCTACACCTTC
CDR3 protein: CASSLGAYGYTF

V gene: TRBV6-5
J gene: TRBJ1-2
D gene: .
clone size: .
CDR3 DNA: TGTGCCAGCAGCCCGACGACAGGCCTTTCTGGCTACACCTTC
CDR3 protein: CASSPTTGLSGYTF

V gene: TRBV4-1
J gene: TRBJ1-1
D gene: .
clone size: .
CDR3 DNA: TGCGCCAGCAGCCAAGAAAGCAGGGCGAGCACTGAAGCTTTCTTT
CDR3 protein: CASSQESRASTEAFF

V gene: TRBV27
J gene: TRBJ1-5
D gene: TRBD1
clone size: .
CDR3 DNA: TGTGCCAGCAGAGTTAGGACAGGGCATCAGCCCCAGCATTTT
CDR3 protein: CASRVRTGHQPQHF

V gene: TRBV3-1/TRBV3-2
J gene: TRBJ1-3
D gene: TRBD1
clone size: .
CDR3 DNA: TGTGCCAGCAGCCCGAACTCCGGGACAGGAGGGGGAAACACCATATATTTT
CDR3 protein: CASSPNSGTGGGNTIYF

V gene: TRBV7-2
J gene: TRBJ1-1
D gene: .
clone size: .
CDR3 DNA: TGTGCCAGCAGCTTAGGATCAGGTATGAACACTGAAGCTTTCTTT
CDR3 protein: CASSLGSGMNTEAFF

V gene: TRBV10-3
J gene: TRBJ1-2
D gene: .
clone size: .
CDR3 DNA: TGTGCCATCAGTGCGATGGACAGAAACTATGGCTACACCTTC
CDR3 protein: CAISAMDRNYGYTF

V gene: TRBV30
J gene: TRBJ1-1
D gene: .
clone size: .
CDR3 DNA: TGTGCCTGGAGTGTACTACAGAACACTGAAGCTTTCTTT
CDR3 protein: CAWSVLQNTEAFF

V gene: TRBV20-1
J gene: TRBJ1-2
D gene: .
clone size: .
CDR3 DNA: TGCAGTGCTGGACAGCCTTATGGCTACACCTTC
CDR3 protein: CSAGQPYGYTF

V gene: TRBV30
J gene: TRBJ1-6
D gene: TRBD1
clone size: .
CDR3 DNA: TGTGCCTGGAGGGACAGGGGGAATTCACCCCTCCACTTT
CDR3 protein: CAWRDRGNSPLHF

V gene: TRBV3-1/TRBV3-2
J gene: TRBJ1-2
D gene: .
clone size: .
CDR3 DNA: TGTGCCAGCAGCCAACAGGGAACTAACTATGGCTACACCTTC
CDR3 protein: CASSQQGTNYGYTF

V gene: TRBV27
J gene: TRBJ1-2
D gene: .
clone size: .
CDR3 DNA: TGTGCCAGCAGTTTTCGGGGGTTGGAAGGCTACACCTTC
CDR3 protein: CASSFRGLEGYTF

V gene: TRBV5-4
J gene: TRBJ2-3
D gene: .
clone size: .
CDR3 DNA: TGTGCCAGCAGCTTGGACTATACGAGCACAGATACGCAGTATTTT
CDR3 protein: CASSLDYTSTDTQYF

V gene: TRBV11-2
J gene: TRBJ1-1
D gene: .
clone size: .
CDR3 DNA: TGTGCCAGCAGCTTAGAGCGGAACACTGAAGCTTTCTTT
CDR3 protein: CASSLERNTEAFF

V gene: TRBV19
J gene: TRBJ1-3
D gene: .
clone size: once
CDR3 DNA: TGTGCCAGTAGTATAGGGCAGTTCAACTCTGGAAACACCATATATTTT
CDR3 protein: CASSIGQFNSGNTIYF

V gene: TRBV12-5
J gene: TRBJ2-3
D gene: .
clone size: .
CDR3 DNA: TGTGCTAGTGGTTTGGCCGCGATGGGCACAGATACGCAGTATTTT
CDR3 protein: CASGLAAMGTDTQYF

V gene: TRBV5-1
J gene: TRBJ2-3
D gene: TRBD2
clone size: .
CDR3 DNA: TGCGCCAGCAGCAGCGGACTAGCGGGGGCCACAGATACGCAGTATTTT
CDR3 protein: CASSSGLAGATDTQYF

V gene: TRBV2
J gene: TRBJ2-5
D gene: .
clone size: .
CDR3 DNA: TGTGCCAGCAGGCCCCGGGGATTTAAAGAGACCCAGTACTTC
CDR3 protein: CASRPRGFKETQYF

V gene: TRBV12-3/TRBV12-4
J gene: TRBJ2-1
D gene: TRBD1
clone size: .
CDR3 DNA: TGTGCCAGCAGTCTGGACAGGGTTAATGAGCAGTTCTTC
CDR3 protein: CASSLDRVNEQFF

V gene: TRBV2
J gene: TRBJ1-6
D gene: .
clone size: .
CDR3 DNA: TGTGCCAGCAGCCCGGGGGATTCACCCCTCCACTTT
CDR3 protein: CASSPGDSPLHF

V gene: TRBV5-1
J gene: TRBJ1-6
D gene: TRBD1
clone size: few
CDR3 DNA: TGCGCCAGCAGCCTATGGACAGGGACAAATTCACCCCTCCACTTT
CDR3 protein: CASSLWTGTNSPLHF

V gene: TRBV18
J gene: TRBJ1-3
D gene: TRBD1
clone size: .
CDR3 DNA: TGTGCCAGCTCACCCGTCAGGGGGAAATCCGGAAACACCATATATTTT
CDR3 protein: CASSPVRGKSGNTIYF

V gene: TRBV3-1/TRBV3-2
J gene: TRBJ1-2
D gene: TRBD1
clone size: once
CDR3 DNA: TGTGCCAGCACCACCCAGGGGGCTCAAGTCCATGGCTACACCTTC
CDR3 protein: CASTTQGAQVHGYTF

V gene: TRBV9
J gene: TRBJ2-2
D gene: .
clone size: .
CDR3 DNA: TGTGCCAGCCAGGGCGGGGGCCCGAACACCGGGGAGCTGTTTTTT
CDR3 protein: CASQGGGPNTGELFF

V gene: TRBV27
J gene: TRBJ1-6
D gene: .
clone size: .
CDR3 DNA: TGTGCCAGCCGACGAAGGGCCTTAAACAGGGCCGATGTATCACCCCTCCACTTT
CDR3 protein: CASRRRALNRADVSPLHF

V gene: TRBV27
J gene: TRBJ2-7
D gene: .
clone size: .
CDR3 DNA: TGTGCCAGCAGTCCCCATCCGCGAAGGCGGATATCCTACGAGCAGTACTTC
CDR3 protein: CASSPHPRRRISYEQYF

V gene: TRBV5-1
J gene: TRBJ2-1
D gene: .
clone size: .
CDR3 DNA: TGCGCCAGCACGGCAGGGGTGTACGACAATGAGCAGTTCTTC
CDR3 protein: CASTAGVYDNEQFF

V gene: TRBV6-6
J gene: TRBJ1-5
D gene: TRBD1
clone size: .
CDR3 DNA: TGTGCCAGCAGGGGACGCAGGGGGGCCAGCAATCAGCCCCAGCATTTT
CDR3 protein: CASRGRRGASNQPQHF

V gene: TRBV5-1
J gene: TRBJ2-2
D gene: .
clone size: .
CDR3 DNA: TGCGCCAGCAGCGGACTTCCTCCGCCCGGGGAGCTGTTTTTT
CDR3 protein: CASSGLPPPGELFF

V gene: TRBV19
J gene: TRBJ2-2
D gene: TRBD2
clone size: .
CDR3 DNA: TGTGCCAGTAGTATAGGGTGGGCTAGCGGGGGCCCGGGGGAGCTGTTTTTT
CDR3 protein: CASSIGWASGGPGELFF

V gene: TRBV2
J gene: TRBJ1-5
D gene: .
clone size: .
CDR3 DNA: TGTGCCAGCAGCGCCGCTCGGGATCAGCCCCAGCATTTT
CDR3 protein: CASSAARDQPQHF

V gene: TRBV6-5
J gene: TRBJ1-2
D gene: .
clone size: once
CDR3 DNA: TGTGCCAGCACTCGCAGGGAGGGAGGTAACTATGGCTACACCTTC
CDR3 protein: CASTRREGGNYGYTF

V gene: TRBV21-1
J gene: TRBJ1-1
D gene: .
clone size: .
CDR3 DNA: TGTGCCAGCCGAGGGGATTCAGGGGGGTCTGAAGCTTTCTTT
CDR3 protein: CASRGDSGGSEAFF

V gene: TRBV5-1
J gene: TRBJ1-4
D gene: TRBD1
clone size: .
CDR3 DNA: TGCGCCAGCAGCTTGGCCGGGACAGTCAATGAAAAACTGTTTTTT
CDR3 protein: CASSLAGTVNEKLFF

V gene: TRBV5-1
J gene: TRBJ2-2
D gene: .
clone size: .
CDR3 DNA: TGCGCCACTTCCAGGGTTGGTCGCACCGGGGAGCTGTTTTTT
CDR3 protein: CATSRVGRTGELFF

V gene: TRBV7-8
J gene: TRBJ1-3
D gene: .
clone size: .
CDR3 DNA: TGTGCCAGCAGCTCCTCGAGGAGGGTCCCTTATGGAAACACCATATATTTT
CDR3 protein: CASSSSRRVPYGNTIYF

V gene: TRBV19
J gene: TRBJ2-3
D gene: TRBD2
clone size: .
CDR3 DNA: TGTGCCAGTAGGGTCTCTAGCGGGGGAAAAACGGATACGCAGTATTTT
CDR3 protein: CASRVSSGGKTDTQYF

V gene: TRBV6-2/TRBV6-3
J gene: TRBJ1-1
D gene: .
clone size: .
CDR3 DNA: TGTGCCAGCAGTTATGGAGGAGGCACTGAAGCTTTCTTT
CDR3 protein: CASSYGGGTEAFF

V gene: TRBV11-3
J gene: TRBJ2-7
D gene: TRBD1
clone size: once
CDR3 DNA: TGTGCCAGCAGCTTAGAGGGGACAGGGGAGTCCGAGCAGTACTTC
CDR3 protein: CASSLEGTGESEQYF

V gene: TRBV18
J gene: TRBJ1-1
D gene: TRBD1
clone size: .
CDR3 DNA: TGTGCCAGCTCACCAAACAGGGGGCTAGACACTGAAGCTTTCTTT
CDR3 protein: CASSPNRGLDTEAFF

V gene: TRBV29-1
J gene: TRBJ2-7
D gene: TRBD1
clone size: .
CDR3 DNA: TGCAGCGTTGTGATGACAGGGGGCCATGGGGTTTACTACGAGCAGTACTTC
CDR3 protein: CSVVMTGGHGVYYEQYF

V gene: TRBV4-2
J gene: TRBJ2-1
D gene: TRBD2
clone size: .
CDR3 DNA: TGTGCCAGCAGCCCGTCAGGACTAGCGGGGGACAATGAGCAGTTCTTC
CDR3 protein: CASSPSGLAGDNEQFF

V gene: TRBV24-1
J gene: TRBJ2-3
D gene: .
clone size: once
CDR3 DNA: TGTGCCACCAGGGGGGACATAAGAGATACGCAGTATTTT
CDR3 protein: CATRGDIRDTQYF

V gene: TRBV2
J gene: TRBJ2-1
D gene: .
clone size: .
CDR3 DNA: TGTGCCAGCAGTGAAATGGACTTACCTTTCTTC
CDR3 protein: CASSEMDLPFF

V gene: TRBV7-9
J gene: TRBJ2-5
D gene: TRBD1
clone size: .
CDR3 DNA: TGTGCCAGCAGCCCAGGACAGGGGCAAGAGACCCAGTACTTC
CDR3 protein: CASSPGQGQETQYF

V gene: TRBV7-9
J gene: TRBJ1-1
D gene: .
clone size: .
CDR3 DNA: TGTGCCAGCAGTCCCGACTTACTTGTGAACACTGAAGCTTTCTTT
CDR3 protein: CASSPDLLVNTEAFF

V gene: TRBV2
J gene: TRBJ2-7
D gene: .
clone size: .
CDR3 DNA: TGTGCCAGCAGCGCTGGAGGTCTCTACGAGCAGTACTTC
CDR3 protein: CASSAGGLYEQYF

V gene: TRBV19
J gene: TRBJ2-3
D gene: TRBD2
clone size: .
CDR3 DNA: TGTGCCAGTAGTACCCGGGTAGCGGGGGTAGATACGCAGTATTTT
CDR3 protein: CASSTRVAGVDTQYF

V gene: TRBV5-8
J gene: TRBJ2-3
D gene: .
clone size: .
CDR3 DNA: TGTGCCAGCAGAAGGCGGGGTAGCACAGATACGCAGTATTTT
CDR3 protein: CASRRRGSTDTQYF

V gene: TRBV6-2/TRBV6-3
J gene: TRBJ2-2
D gene: .
clone size: few
CDR3 DNA: TGTGCCAGCAGTTACTCGGGGCGGGGAAGAGAGCTGTTTTTT
CDR3 protein: CASSYSGRGRELFF

V gene: TRBV5-4
J gene: TRBJ2-7
D gene: TRBD2
clone size: .
CDR3 DNA: TGTGCCAGCAGCTCCCCTAGCGGGGGGGCCTCGGAGCAGTACTTC
CDR3 protein: CASSSPSGGASEQYF

V gene: TRBV28
J gene: TRBJ2-7
D gene: TRBD1
clone size: once
CDR3 DNA: TGTGCCAGCAGTACTCTGGGACAGGGTGGATACGAGCAGTACTTC
CDR3 protein: CASSTLGQGGYEQYF

V gene: TRBV2
J gene: TRBJ1-1
D gene: .
clone size: few
CDR3 DNA: TGTGCCAGCAGTGAACAACAGGGATACACTGAAGCTTTCTTT
CDR3 protein: CASSEQQGYTEAFF

V gene: TRBV2
J gene: TRBJ2-3
D gene: .
clone size: .
CDR3 DNA: TGTGCCACTGGGAGACTAACGTCTACAGATACGCAGTATTTT
CDR3 protein: CATGRLTSTDTQYF

V gene: TRBV6-5
J gene: TRBJ1-2
D gene: TRBD1
clone size: .
CDR3 DNA: TGTGCCAGCAGAACTCCGGGACAGGGGGTGAGGCTCCACTTC
CDR3 protein: CASRTPGQGVRLHF

V gene: TRBV2
J gene: TRBJ2-5
D gene: .
clone size: .
CDR3 DNA: TGTGCCAGCAGTGAAATGGGTCTCAGGGAGACCCAGTACTTC
CDR3 protein: CASSEMGLRETQYF

V gene: TRBV5-1
J gene: TRBJ1-2
D gene: TRBD1
clone size: .
CDR3 DNA: TGCGCCAGCAGCTTTACAGGGGATGGCTACACCTTC
CDR3 protein: CASSFTGDGYTF

V gene: TRBV28
J gene: TRBJ2-2
D gene: .
clone size: .
CDR3 DNA: TGTGCCAGCAGTCCCCTAGCCGGGACTTTCACCGGGGAGCTGTTTTTT
CDR3 protein: CASSPLAGTFTGELFF